Sequencing of this T cell receptor beta chain was carried out in a study of radiation and T cells in renal cell carcinoma. Generated by immunoSEQ multiplex PCR, the TCRdb table keeps only in-frame clones and is missing some. The data contain roughly 130,000 clones, 88% of them singletons. Time point reported: blood 2 weeks post-SBRT. Treatment denoted: 15 Gy SBRT to primary tumor, nephrectomy 4 weeks later. CDR1 GTSNPN and CDR2 SVGIG come from the germline V gene (reference sequence). The CDR3 is 17 amino acids. J lost 7 bases, V lost 2 bases, and 13 bases had no gene match. J is TRBJ2-1 and V is TRBV30, with 11 bases that match TRBD2. This TCR was sampled from a woman aged 70-85 years with renal cell carcinoma. Source: blood, taken from a patient whose treatment included radiotherapy and nephrectomy. The CDR3 nucleotides read TGTGCCTGGAGTTCCATGTTGGTAGCGGGGGGGCAGAATGAGCAGTTCTTC. Amino acid sequence: CAWSSMLVAGGQNEQFF.